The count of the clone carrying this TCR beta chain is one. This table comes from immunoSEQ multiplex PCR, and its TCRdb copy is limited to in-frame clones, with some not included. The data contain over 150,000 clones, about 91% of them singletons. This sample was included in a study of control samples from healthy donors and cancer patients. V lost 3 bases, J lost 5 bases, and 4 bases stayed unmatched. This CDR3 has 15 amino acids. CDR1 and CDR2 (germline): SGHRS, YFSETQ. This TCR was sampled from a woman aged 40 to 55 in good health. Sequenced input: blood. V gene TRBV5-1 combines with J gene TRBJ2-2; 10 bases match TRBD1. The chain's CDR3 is CASSWSGQGTGELFF. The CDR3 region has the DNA TGCGCCAGCAGCTGGTCGGGACAGGGGACCGGGGAGCTGTTTTTT.